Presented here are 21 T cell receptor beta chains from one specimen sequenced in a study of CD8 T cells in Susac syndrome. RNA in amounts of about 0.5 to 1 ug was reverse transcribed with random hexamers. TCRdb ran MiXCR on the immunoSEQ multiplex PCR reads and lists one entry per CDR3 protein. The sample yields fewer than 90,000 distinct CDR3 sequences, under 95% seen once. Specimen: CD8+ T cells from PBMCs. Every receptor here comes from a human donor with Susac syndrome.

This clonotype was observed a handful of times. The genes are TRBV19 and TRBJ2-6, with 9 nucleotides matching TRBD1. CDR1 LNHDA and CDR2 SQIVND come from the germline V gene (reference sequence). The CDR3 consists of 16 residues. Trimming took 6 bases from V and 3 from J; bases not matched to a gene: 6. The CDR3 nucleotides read TGTGCCAGTAGCCCGGGACAGGGTAATGGGGCCAACGTCCTGACTTTC. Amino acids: CASSPGQGNGANVLTF.

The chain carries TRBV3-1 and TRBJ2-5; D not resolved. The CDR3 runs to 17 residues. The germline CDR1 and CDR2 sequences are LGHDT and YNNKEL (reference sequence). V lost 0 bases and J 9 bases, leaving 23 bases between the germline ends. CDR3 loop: CASSQESGMRPNSAQYF. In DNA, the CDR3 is TGTGCCAGCAGCCAAGAAAGTGGGATGCGACCTAATAGTGCCCAGTACTTC.

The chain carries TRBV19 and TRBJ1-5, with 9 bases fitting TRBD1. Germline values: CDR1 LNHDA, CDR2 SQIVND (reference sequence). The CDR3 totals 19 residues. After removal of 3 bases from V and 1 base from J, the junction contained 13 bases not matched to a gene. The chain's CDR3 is CASSIPRGQGPISNQPQHF. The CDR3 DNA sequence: TGTGCCAGTAGTATTCCCCGGGGACAGGGCCCTATAAGCAATCAGCCCCAGCATTTT.

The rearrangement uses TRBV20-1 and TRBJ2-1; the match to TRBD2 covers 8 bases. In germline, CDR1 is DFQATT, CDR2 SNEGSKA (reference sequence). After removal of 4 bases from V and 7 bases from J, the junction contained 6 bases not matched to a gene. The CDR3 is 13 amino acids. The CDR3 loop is CSAMSGRGNEQFF. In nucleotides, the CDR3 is TGCAGTGCTATGAGCGGGAGAGGGAATGAGCAGTTCTTC.

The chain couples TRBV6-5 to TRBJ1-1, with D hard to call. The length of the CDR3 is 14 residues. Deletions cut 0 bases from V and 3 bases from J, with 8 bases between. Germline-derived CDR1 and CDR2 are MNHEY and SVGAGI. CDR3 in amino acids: CASSYSKRHTEAFF. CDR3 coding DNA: TGTGCCAGCAGTTACTCGAAGAGGCACACTGAAGCTTTCTTT.

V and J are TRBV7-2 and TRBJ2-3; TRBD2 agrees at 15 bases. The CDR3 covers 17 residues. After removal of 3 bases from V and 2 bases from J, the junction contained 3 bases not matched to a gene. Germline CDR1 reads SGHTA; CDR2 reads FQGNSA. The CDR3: CASSFWTSGGATDTQYF. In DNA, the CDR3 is TGTGCCAGCAGCTTCTGGACTAGCGGGGGGGCCACAGATACGCAGTATTTT.

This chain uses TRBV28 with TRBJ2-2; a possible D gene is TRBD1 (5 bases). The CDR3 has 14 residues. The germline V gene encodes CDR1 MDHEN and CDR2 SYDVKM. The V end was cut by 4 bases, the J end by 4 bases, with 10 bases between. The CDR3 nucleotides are TGTGCCAGCAGTTGGGCAGGGCCCACCGGGGAGCTGTTTTTT. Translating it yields CASSWAGPTGELFF.

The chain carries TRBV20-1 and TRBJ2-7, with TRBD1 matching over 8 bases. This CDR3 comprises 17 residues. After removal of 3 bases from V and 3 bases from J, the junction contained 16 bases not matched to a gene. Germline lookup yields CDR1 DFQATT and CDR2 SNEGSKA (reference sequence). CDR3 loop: CSARAADRADLGYEQYF. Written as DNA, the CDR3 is TGCAGTGCTAGGGCAGCGGACAGGGCGGATCTGGGCTACGAGCAGTACTTC.

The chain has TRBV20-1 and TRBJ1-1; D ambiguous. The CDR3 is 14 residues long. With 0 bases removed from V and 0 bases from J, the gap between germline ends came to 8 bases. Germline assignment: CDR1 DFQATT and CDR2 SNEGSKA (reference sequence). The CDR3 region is CSAREWRVNTEAFF. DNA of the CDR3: TGCAGTGCTAGAGAGTGGAGGGTGAACACTGAAGCTTTCTTT.

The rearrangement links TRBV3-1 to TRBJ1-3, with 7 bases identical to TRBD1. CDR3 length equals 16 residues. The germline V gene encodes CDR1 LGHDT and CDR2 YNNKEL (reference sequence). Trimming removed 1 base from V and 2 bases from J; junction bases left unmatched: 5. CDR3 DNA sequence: TGTGCCAGCAGCCAAGTTTGGGACAGCCCTGGAAACACCATATATTTT. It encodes CASSQVWDSPGNTIYF. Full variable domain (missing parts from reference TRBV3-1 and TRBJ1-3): DTAVSQTPKYLVTQMGNDKSIKCEQNLGHDTMYWYKQDSKKFLKIMFSYNNKELIINETVPNRFSPKSPDKAHLNLHINSLELGDSAVYFCASSQVWDSPGNTIYFGEGSWLTVV.

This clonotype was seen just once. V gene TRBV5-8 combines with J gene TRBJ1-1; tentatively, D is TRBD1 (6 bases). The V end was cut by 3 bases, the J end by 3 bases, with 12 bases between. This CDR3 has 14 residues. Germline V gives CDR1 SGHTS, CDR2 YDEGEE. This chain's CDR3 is CASSSQAGDTEAFF. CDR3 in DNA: TGTGCCAGCAGCTCCCAGGCAGGGGACACTGAAGCTTTCTTT.

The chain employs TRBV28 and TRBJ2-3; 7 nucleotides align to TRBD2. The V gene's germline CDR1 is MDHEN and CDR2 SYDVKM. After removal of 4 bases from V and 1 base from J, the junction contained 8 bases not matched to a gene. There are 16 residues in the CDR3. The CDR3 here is CASSSRLASGTDTQYF. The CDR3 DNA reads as TGTGCCAGCAGTTCCCGACTAGCTAGTGGCACAGATACGCAGTATTTT.

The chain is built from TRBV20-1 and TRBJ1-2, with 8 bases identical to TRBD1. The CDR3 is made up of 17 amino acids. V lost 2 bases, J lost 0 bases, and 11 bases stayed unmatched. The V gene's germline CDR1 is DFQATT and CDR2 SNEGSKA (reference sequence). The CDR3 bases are TGCAGTGCTAGATCTCGGACAGGGAGGGCTCCTAACTATGGCTACACCTTC. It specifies CSARSRTGRAPNYGYTF.

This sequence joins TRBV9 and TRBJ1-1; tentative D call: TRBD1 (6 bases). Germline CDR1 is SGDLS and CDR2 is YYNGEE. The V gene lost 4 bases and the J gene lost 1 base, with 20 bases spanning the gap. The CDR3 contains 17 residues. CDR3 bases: TGTGCCAGCAGCCCCGGGGCCGGGGGGGGGCGGAACACTGAAGCTTTCTTT. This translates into CASSPGAGGGRNTEAFF. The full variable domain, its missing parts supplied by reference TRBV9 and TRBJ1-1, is DSGVTQTPKHLITATGQRVTLRCSPRSGDLSVYWYQQSLDQGLQFLIQYYNGEERAKGNILERFSAQQFPDLHSELNLSSLELGDSALYFCASSPGAGGGRNTEAFFGQGTRLTVV.

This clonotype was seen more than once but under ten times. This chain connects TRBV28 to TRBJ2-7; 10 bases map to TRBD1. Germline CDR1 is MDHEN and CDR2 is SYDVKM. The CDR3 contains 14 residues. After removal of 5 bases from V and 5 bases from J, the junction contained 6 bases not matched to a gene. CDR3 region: CASSTGTGDDEQYF. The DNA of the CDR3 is TGTGCCAGCAGTACCGGGACAGGGGACGACGAGCAGTACTTC.

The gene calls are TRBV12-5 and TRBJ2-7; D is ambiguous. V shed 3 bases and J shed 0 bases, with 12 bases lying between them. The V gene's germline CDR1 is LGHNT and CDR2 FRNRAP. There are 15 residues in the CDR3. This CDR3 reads CASGFHERPSYEQYF. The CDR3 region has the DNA TGTGCTAGTGGTTTTCACGAGCGTCCCTCCTACGAGCAGTACTTC.

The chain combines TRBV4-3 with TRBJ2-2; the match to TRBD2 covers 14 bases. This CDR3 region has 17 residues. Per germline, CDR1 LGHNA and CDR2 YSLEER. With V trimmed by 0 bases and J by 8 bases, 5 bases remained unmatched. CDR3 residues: CASSQDRGLAGVGELFF. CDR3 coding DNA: TGCGCCAGCAGCCAAGATAGGGGACTAGCGGGAGTTGGGGAGCTGTTTTTT.

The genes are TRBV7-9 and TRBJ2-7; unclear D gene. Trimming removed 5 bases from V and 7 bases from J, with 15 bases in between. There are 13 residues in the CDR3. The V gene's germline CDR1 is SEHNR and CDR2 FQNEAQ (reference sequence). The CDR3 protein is CASSPHLVSEQYF. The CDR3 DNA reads TGTGCCAGCAGCCCCCACCTAGTATCGGAGCAGTACTTC.

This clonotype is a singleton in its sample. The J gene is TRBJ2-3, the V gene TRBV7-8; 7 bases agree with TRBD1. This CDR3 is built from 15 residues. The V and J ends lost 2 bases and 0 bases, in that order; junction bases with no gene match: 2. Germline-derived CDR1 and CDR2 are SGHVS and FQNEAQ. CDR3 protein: CASSLRTGSTDTQYF. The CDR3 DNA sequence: TGTGCCAGCAGCTTAAGGACAGGCAGCACAGATACGCAGTATTTT.

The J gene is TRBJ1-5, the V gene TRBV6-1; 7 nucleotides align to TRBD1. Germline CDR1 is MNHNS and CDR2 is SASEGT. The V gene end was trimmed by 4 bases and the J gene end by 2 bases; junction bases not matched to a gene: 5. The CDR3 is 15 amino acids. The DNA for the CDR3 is TGTGCCAGCAGTGGAAACAGGGGAGGCAATCAGCCCCAGCATTTT. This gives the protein CASSGNRGGNQPQHF.

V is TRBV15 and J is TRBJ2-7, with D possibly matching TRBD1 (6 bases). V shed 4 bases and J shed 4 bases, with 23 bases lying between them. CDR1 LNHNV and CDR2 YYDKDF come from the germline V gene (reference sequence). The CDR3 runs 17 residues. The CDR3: CATSISPTGSPPYEQYF. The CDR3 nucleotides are TGTGCCACCAGCATCAGCCCGACAGGTTCCCCTCCATACGAGCAGTACTTC.